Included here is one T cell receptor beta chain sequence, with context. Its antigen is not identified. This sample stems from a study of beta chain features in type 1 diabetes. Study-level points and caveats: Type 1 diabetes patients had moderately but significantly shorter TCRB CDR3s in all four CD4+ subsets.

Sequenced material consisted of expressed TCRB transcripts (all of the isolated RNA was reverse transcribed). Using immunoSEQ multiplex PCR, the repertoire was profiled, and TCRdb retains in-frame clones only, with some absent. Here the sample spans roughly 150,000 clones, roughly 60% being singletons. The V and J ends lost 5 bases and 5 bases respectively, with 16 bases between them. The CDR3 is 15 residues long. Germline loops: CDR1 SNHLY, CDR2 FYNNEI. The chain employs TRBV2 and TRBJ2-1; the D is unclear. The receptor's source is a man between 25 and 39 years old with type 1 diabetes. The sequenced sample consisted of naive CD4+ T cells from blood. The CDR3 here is CASSLASTGHNEQFF. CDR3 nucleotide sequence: TGTGCCAGCAGTTTGGCTAGTACCGGGCACAATGAGCAGTTCTTC.